This T cell receptor (beta chain) was recorded in a study of radiation and T cells in renal cell carcinoma. Study-wide results and limits: Top tumor clonotypes rose in blood 2 weeks post-radiation, then contracted. Pretreatment tumor biopsies were lacking, so baseline clonotypes are unknown.

The V and J ends lost 4 bases and 2 bases, in that order; junction bases with no gene match: 4. Looked up from germline, CDR1 is SGHRS and CDR2 is YFSETQ. The CDR3 is 15 amino acids. Time point described: blood 4 weeks post-SBRT, at nephrectomy. Treatment of the sample: 15 Gy SBRT to primary tumor, nephrectomy 4 weeks later. Nephrectomy followed 15 Gy stereotactic body radiation by 4 weeks. Clones were read by immunoSEQ multiplex PCR, and TCRdb kept only the in-frame ones, dropping some. This table has 130,000 to 150,000 clones, around 88% appearing once. A word on this clone: Its target is not known.

Sequences were derived from blood, sampled from a patient whose treatment included radiotherapy and nephrectomy. The chain uses TRBV5-1 and TRBJ2-5; 11 nucleotides agree with TRBD2. The TCR sequence derives from a woman aged 45-60 years with renal cell carcinoma. The DNA for the CDR3 is TGCGCCAGCAGCAGAGGGACTAGCGGTCAAGAGACCCAGTACTTC. Translating gives CASSRGTSGQETQYF.